This T cell receptor beta chain appears in the sequencing data of a study of T cell repertoires in cytomegalovirus infection. Background on the study: Well-studied HLA-B-restricted epitopes and recently identified HLA-C-restricted epitopes of CMV were both used in the study. Study-level results: Predominance within the ex vivo response was attributable to HLA-C-restricted CMV-specific TCR beta clonotypes.

TCRdb recomputed calls from the reads with MiXCR, one row per CDR3 protein. The sample lists around 71,000 distinct CDR3 sequences, roughly 40% occurring once. Germline assignment: CDR1 SQVTM and CDR2 ANQGSEA. V trimming: 6 bases; J trimming: 6 bases; junction bases outside the gene matches: 9. The CDR3 has 13 residues. About this clonotype: The target antigen is unknown.

This TCR came from a human donor in good health (CMV status not recorded). Some clones in this sample may be carry-over from other donors' samples. Here the sequenced sample was CD8+ T cells from cultured PBMCs, taken from culture after CMV antigen stimulation. V and J are TRBV29-1 and TRBJ1-2, with 8 bases lining up with TRBD1. CDR3 residues: CSVIGQGEDGYTF. CDR3 nucleotides: TGCAGCGTAATTGGACAGGGAGAAGATGGCTACACCTTC.